This record covers a single TCR beta chain. No antigen is known for it. The data stem from a study of blood T cells in healthy people across ages. Whole-study results and caveats: Older age coincided with a roughly linear decline in TCR beta diversity per million T cells.

Caucasian, healthy and from Russia, the donors were aged between 6 and 90. Donors gave ten milliliters of peripheral blood apiece. A sample-barcoded 5' primer and a J-beta primer mix were used in a second PCR of about 7 to 12 cycles. TCRdb recomputed calls from the 5' RACE reads with MiXCR, one row per CDR3 protein. The sample gives some 1.1 million distinct CDR3 sequences, around two fifths of which show up once; approximately 14% is in the top ten. The V gene's germline CDR1 is LNHDA and CDR2 SQIVND (reference sequence). The junction had 2 bases not matched to a gene; V was cut back by 4 bases and J by 6 bases. The length of the CDR3 is 15 residues.

The sequencing input was blood. The genes are TRBV19 and TRBJ2-2; TRBD2 agrees at 13 bases. The TCR comes from a man in his late teens or twenties in good health. The CDR3 nucleotides read TGTGCCAGTAGTAGGGGGACTAGCGGGGCCGGGGAGCTGTTTTTT. Translated: CASSRGTSGAGELFF. The full variable domain, its missing parts supplied by reference TRBV19 and TRBJ2-2, is DGGITQSPKYLFRKEGQNVTLSCEQNLNHDAMYWYRQDPGQGLRLIYYSQIVNDFQKGDIAEGYSVSREKKESFPLTVTSAQKNPTAFYLCASSRGTSGAGELFFGEGSRLTVL.